One sample yielded the 28 T cell receptor beta chains listed below, sequenced in a study of OX40 agonist ivuxolimab in advanced cancers. Using immunoSEQ multiplex PCR, the repertoire was profiled, and TCRdb retains in-frame clones only, with some absent. The table has more than 9,000 clones, 69% seen once. This specimen was CD4+ or CD8+ T cells sorted from blood, taken in a trial of the OX40 agonist ivuxolimab. These TCRs come from an adult with an advanced solid tumor such as melanoma, head and neck, liver or kidney cancer.

This clone has a single count. V and J are TRBV28 and TRBJ2-7; perhaps TRBD1 as D (5 bases). The CDR3 has 13 amino acids. Germline CDR1 is MDHEN and CDR2 is SYDVKM. Trimming removed 3 bases at V and 1 base at J, with 7 bases between. The CDR3 coding sequence is TGTGCCAGCAGTTTCAGGGTATCCTACGAGCAGTACTTC. Residues: CASSFRVSYEQYF.

V gene TRBV4-1 combines with J gene TRBJ1-1; the match to TRBD1 covers 7 bases. CDR3 size: 15 residues. The germline gives CDR1 MGHRA, CDR2 YSYEKL. V was clipped by 0 bases and J by 5 bases; unmatched bases: 6. The chain's CDR3 is CASSQETGSGTEAFF. CDR3 sequence (DNA): TGCGCCAGCAGCCAAGAGACAGGGAGCGGGACTGAAGCTTTCTTT.

The chain carries TRBV5-4 and TRBJ2-3, with D tentatively TRBD1 (6 bases). Trimming stripped 2 bases from V and 2 bases from J, with 9 bases between. The CDR3 is made up of 14 amino acids. CDR1 is SGHNT, CDR2 YYREEE, per germline (reference sequence). The CDR3 reads CASSLGQFTDTQYF. In DNA form, the CDR3 reads TGTGCCAGCAGCTTAGGACAGTTCACAGATACGCAGTATTTT.

J is TRBJ1-1 and V is TRBV28; unclear D gene. Trimming pared 6 bases from V and 1 base from J, leaving 15 bases between. The CDR3 loop spans 15 amino acids. Germline CDR1 MDHEN, CDR2 SYDVKM. The CDR3 region is CASSPQRLPNTEAFF. The CDR3 DNA follows: TGTGCCAGCAGCCCTCAACGACTACCGAACACTGAAGCTTTCTTT.

The chain carries TRBV7-8 and TRBJ2-3; a possible D gene is TRBD2 (5 bases). Germline V gives CDR1 SGHVS, CDR2 FQNEAQ. Trimming shortened V by 5 bases and J by 6 bases, and 21 bases separated the two germline ends. The CDR3 is 16 amino acids. The CDR3 nucleotides are TGTGCCAGCAGCCCTTTCCTACAATTCTCGGGGGATACGCAGTATTTT. Translation gives CASSPFLQFSGDTQYF.

This clone is a singleton in its sample. The chain couples TRBV5-1 to TRBJ2-3; 13 nucleotides match TRBD2. The junction had 5 bases not matched to a gene; V was cut back by 4 bases and J by 6 bases. Germline CDR1 reads SGHRS; CDR2 reads YFSETQ. This CDR3 has 15 residues. DNA of the CDR3: TGCGCCAGCAGCCCACTAGCGGGGGGGCCGGATACGCAGTATTTT. Protein sequence: CASSPLAGGPDTQYF.

The chain joins TRBV7-9 to TRBJ2-2; D unresolved. Trimming cost V 4 bases and J 5 bases, with 5 bases left between them. CDR3 size: 12 residues. Germline CDR1 is SEHNR and CDR2 is FQNEAQ (reference sequence). This chain's CDR3 is CASSSSTGELFF. CDR3 in DNA: TGTGCCAGCAGCTCGTCAACCGGGGAGCTGTTTTTT.

This chain links TRBV19 with TRBJ2-3, with unresolved D. V lost 3 bases and J 0 bases, leaving 10 bases between the germline ends. Germline V lookup: CDR1 LNHDA, CDR2 SQIVND (reference sequence). This CDR3 region has 15 residues. The CDR3 DNA reads TGTGCCAGTAGTATTCAAGAGCGTAGCACAGATACGCAGTATTTT. Protein product: CASSIQERSTDTQYF.

The V call is TRBV2, the J call TRBJ2-3, with D hard to call. CDR1 SNHLY and CDR2 FYNNEI come from the germline V gene. V lost 4 bases, J lost 2 bases, and 10 bases lay in between. This CDR3 has 14 residues. The DNA of the CDR3 is TGTGCCAGCAGTGGGCGCGTTTTCACAGATACGCAGTATTTT. Protein product: CASSGRVFTDTQYF.

The chain uses TRBV7-9 and TRBJ2-7; the D gene is possibly TRBD1 (5 bases). In germline, CDR1 is SEHNR, CDR2 FQNEAQ (reference sequence). The CDR3 runs 13 residues. V lost 5 bases and J 3 bases, leaving 11 bases between the germline ends. In DNA, the CDR3 is TGTGCCAGCAGCCCCACAGGCTACTACGAGCAGTACTTC. It encodes CASSPTGYYEQYF.

The gene calls are TRBV6-1 and TRBJ1-1; D gene unclear. The CDR3 is 13 residues long. V was cut by 4 bases and J by 0 bases, with 6 bases left in between. Germline loops: CDR1 MNHNS, CDR2 SASEGT. The CDR3 is CASSGRVNTEAFF. CDR3 DNA: TGTGCCAGCAGTGGGAGGGTGAACACTGAAGCTTTCTTT.

This chain uses TRBV27 with TRBJ2-1; perhaps TRBD1 as D (6 bases). The length of the CDR3 is 15 residues. The germline gives CDR1 MNHEY, CDR2 SMNVEV (reference sequence). V lost 3 bases and J lost 0, with 9 bases in between. In nucleotides, the CDR3 is TGTGCCAGCAGTTTTGGGGGCGTCTCCTACAATGAGCAGTTCTTC. Protein: CASSFGGVSYNEQFF.

This chain links TRBV11-1 with TRBJ2-7; 10 positions match TRBD2. V shed 5 bases and J 5 bases; nucleotides not matched to a gene: 15. The germline V gene encodes CDR1 SGHAT and CDR2 FQDESV (reference sequence). CDR3 length: 17 amino acids. CDR3 bases: TGTGCCAGCAGCCTACGGGGAAGCGGGAGGGCCGATGACGAGCAGTACTTC. Protein sequence: CASSLRGSGRADDEQYF.

V and J are TRBV13 and TRBJ2-5; 7 bases fit TRBD2. The DNA end favors TRBJ2-7, so the J call may be wrong. Germline V gives CDR1 PRHDT, CDR2 FYEKMQ (reference sequence). The CDR3 consists of 14 residues. The CDR3 region has the DNA TGTGCCAGCACCCAAGGGAGGGGTGCCTACGAGCAGTACTTC. Translating it yields CASTQGRGAYEQYF.

V is TRBV4-2 and J is TRBJ2-5; TRBD1 agrees at 9 bases. Germline V gene data show CDR1 as LGHNA and CDR2 as YNFKEQ. The ends lost 0 bases at V and 3 bases at J; junction bases unmatched: 8. The CDR3 loop spans 17 amino acids. The CDR3 DNA reads as TGTGCCAGCAGCCAAGATTTGTTACAGGGGGCTAAAGAGACCCAGTACTTC. This translates into CASSQDLLQGAKETQYF.

This chain joins TRBV9 and TRBJ2-5; 12 positions match TRBD2. This CDR3 contains 15 residues. Germline values: CDR1 SGDLS, CDR2 YYNGEE. Trimming removed 4 bases from V and 4 bases from J; junction bases left unmatched: 5. Here the CDR3 DNA reads TGTGCCAGCAGCCAACTAGCGGGGGGTACAGAGACCCAGTACTTC. It specifies CASSQLAGGTETQYF.

The chain uses TRBV4-1 and TRBJ2-3; D unclear. CDR3 length: 14 amino acids. V was pared by 1 base and J by 1 base, with 6 bases between. Germline loops: CDR1 MGHRA, CDR2 YSYEKL. The CDR3 DNA sequence: TGCGCCAGCAGCCAAGCCCCAGGCACAGATACGCAGTATTTT. The encoded protein is CASSQAPGTDTQYF.

The V call is TRBV13, the J call TRBJ2-2; a weak D match, TRBD1 (6 bases). Per germline, CDR1 PRHDT and CDR2 FYEKMQ (reference sequence). There are 15 residues in the CDR3. Deletions cut 0 bases from V and 5 bases from J, with 10 bases between. In DNA, the CDR3 is TGTGCCAGCAGCTTAGGACAGGGAGTGACCGGGGAGCTGTTTTTT. Amino acids: CASSLGQGVTGELFF. Supplemented by reference TRBV13 and TRBJ2-2, the full variable domain reads AAGVIQSPRHLIKEKRETATLKCYPIPRHDTVYWYQQGPGQDPQFLISFYEKMQSDKGSIPDRFSAQQFSDYHSELNMSSLELGDSALYFCASSLGQGVTGELFFGEGSRLTVL.

The genes are TRBV6-6 and TRBJ2-6; unclear D gene. Trimming shortened V by 5 bases and J by 0 bases, and 11 bases separated the two germline ends. The CDR3 extends over 16 amino acids. The germline CDR1 and CDR2 sequences are MNHNY and SVGAGI (reference sequence). The CDR3 sequence is CASSASADSGANVLTF. The CDR3 DNA reads as TGTGCCAGCAGTGCCTCAGCAGACTCTGGGGCCAACGTCCTGACTTTC.

The chain joins TRBV6-6 to TRBJ2-7, with a tentative D call TRBD2 (5 bases). CDR1 and CDR2 from the germline V gene are MNHNY and SVGAGI (reference sequence). The CDR3 extends over 12 amino acids. V was cut by 10 bases and J by 6 bases, with 16 bases left in between. In DNA, the CDR3 is TGTGCCATCGGGAACAGTGAAACCGAGCAGTACTTC. Residues: CAIGNSETEQYF.

The V call is TRBV29-1, the J call TRBJ2-3; the D gene is possibly TRBD2 (6 bases). The CDR3 runs to 17 residues. Trimming left V 2 bases short and J 2 bases short, with 20 bases between. The germline V gene encodes CDR1 SQVTM and CDR2 ANQGSEA. CDR3 in DNA: TGCAGCGTTGAAACTTGGAGGGAAGTGGGGAACACAGATACGCAGTATTTT. It is translated as CSVETWREVGNTDTQYF.

The chain is built from TRBV5-6 and TRBJ1-1; D gene ambiguous. Germline V CDR1 and CDR2: SGHDT, YYEEEE. The CDR3 totals 14 residues. Trimming shortened V by 4 bases and J by 0 bases, and 10 bases separated the two germline ends. The CDR3 bases are TGTGCCAGCAGCCCGACGGGGATGAACACTGAAGCTTTCTTT. As protein: CASSPTGMNTEAFF.

V is TRBV9 and J is TRBJ1-2, with D uncertain. CDR1 is SGDLS and CDR2 is YYNGEE in the germline V gene. Trimming removed 4 bases from V and 4 bases from J, with 5 bases in between. The CDR3 is made up of 11 amino acids. CDR3 nucleotides: TGTGCCAGCAGCTTCCTCTATGGCTACACCTTC. Its translation is CASSFLYGYTF.

V and J are TRBV14 and TRBJ2-3, with no clear D. The V end lost 1 base, the J end lost 3 bases, and 5 bases lay between the germline ends. Germline CDR1 SGHDN, CDR2 FVKESK. The CDR3 consists of 13 residues. DNA of the CDR3: TGTGCCAGCAGCCAAGGAGTTACAGATACGCAGTATTTT. Its translation: CASSQGVTDTQYF.

This clone showed up just once. This chain links TRBV6-6 with TRBJ1-5; D ambiguous. The CDR3 spans 13 residues. Trimming removed 2 bases at V and 7 bases at J, with 9 bases between. Germline V gene sequence: CDR1 MNHNY, CDR2 SVGAGI (reference sequence). Here the CDR3 DNA reads TGTGCCAGCAGTTACAACGTGGGGCAGCCCCAGCATTTT. Translating gives CASSYNVGQPQHF.

This clone was found once. This sequence joins TRBV28 and TRBJ2-1; the D gene is possibly TRBD2 (6 bases). This CDR3 spans 13 amino acids. V lost 8 bases and J 0 bases, leaving 8 bases between the germline ends. The germline V gene has CDR1 MDHEN and CDR2 SYDVKM. The DNA of the CDR3 is TGTGCCAGCGGGAGGTCCTCCTACAATGAGCAGTTCTTC. Translating gives CASGRSSYNEQFF.

The gene calls are TRBV6-5 and TRBJ1-2; D not resolved. Germline-derived CDR1 and CDR2 are MNHEY and SVGAGI. The CDR3 length is 15 residues. V dropped 2 bases and J dropped 3 bases, with 13 bases sitting between them. CDR3 nucleotides: TGTGCCAGCAGTTACCTAGGGCAAGCAGACTATGGCTACACCTTC. It codes for CASSYLGQADYGYTF.

The chain has TRBV5-6 and TRBJ2-5, with D perhaps matching TRBD2 (6 bases). V was pared by 3 bases and J by 0 bases, with 15 bases between. The CDR3 extends over 16 amino acids. Germline V gives CDR1 SGHDT, CDR2 YYEEEE. The CDR3 coding sequence is TGTGCCAGCAGCTCCCGGACTATATCGTACCAAGAGACCCAGTACTTC. This gives the protein CASSSRTISYQETQYF.